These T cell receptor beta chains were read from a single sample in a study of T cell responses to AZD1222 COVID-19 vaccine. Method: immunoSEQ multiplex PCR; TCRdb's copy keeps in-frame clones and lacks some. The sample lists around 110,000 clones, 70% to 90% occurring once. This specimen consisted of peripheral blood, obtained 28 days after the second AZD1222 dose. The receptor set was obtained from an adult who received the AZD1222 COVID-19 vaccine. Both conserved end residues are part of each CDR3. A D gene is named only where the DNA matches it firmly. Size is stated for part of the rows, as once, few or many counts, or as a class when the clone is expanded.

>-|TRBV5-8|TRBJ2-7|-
CASSDRRAYEQYF
TGTGCCAGCTCGGACAGACGAGCCTACGAGCAGTACTTC
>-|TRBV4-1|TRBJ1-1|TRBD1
CASSQYTGGDTEAFF
TGCGCCAGCAGCCAATATACAGGGGGTGACACTGAAGCTTTCTTT
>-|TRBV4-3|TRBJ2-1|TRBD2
CASSQISPFRGEYNEQFF
TGCGCCAGCAGCCAGATCTCCCCCTTTCGGGGGGAGTACAATGAGCAGTTCTTC
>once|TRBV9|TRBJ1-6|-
CASQRDLHNSPLHF
TGTGCCAGTCAACGGGATCTTCATAATTCACCCCTCCACTTT
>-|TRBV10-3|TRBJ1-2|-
CAISESTVISNYGYTF
TGTGCCATCAGTGAGTCGACCGTCATATCTAACTATGGCTACACCTTC
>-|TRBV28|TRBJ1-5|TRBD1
CASRSSGGLDQPQHF
TGTGCCAGCAGATCATCAGGGGGATTGGATCAGCCCCAGCATTTT
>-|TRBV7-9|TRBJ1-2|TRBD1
CASSPPPGTGAPMDGYTF
TGTGCCAGCAGCCCGCCCCCCGGGACAGGGGCCCCTATGGATGGCTACACCTTC
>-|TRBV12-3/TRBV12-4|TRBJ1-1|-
CASSLGRASWAFF
TGTGCCAGCAGTTTGGGCAGGGCGTCGTGGGCTTTCTTT
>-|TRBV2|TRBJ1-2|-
CASSADRPNYGYTF
TGTGCCAGCAGTGCGGACAGACCGAACTATGGCTACACCTTC
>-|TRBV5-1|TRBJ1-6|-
CASSLARRVFSPLHF
TGCGCCAGCAGCTTGGCCCGGAGGGTCTTTTCACCCCTCCACTTT
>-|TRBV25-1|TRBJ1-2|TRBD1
CASSGSGQGSNYGYTF
TGTGCCAGCAGTGGCTCTGGACAGGGATCTAACTATGGCTACACCTTC
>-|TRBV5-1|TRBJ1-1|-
CASSLEGGNTEAFF
TGCGCCAGCAGCTTGGAGGGGGGAAACACTGAAGCTTTCTTT
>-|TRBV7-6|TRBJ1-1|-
CASSLAQANTEAFF
TGTGCCAGCAGCTTAGCACAGGCGAACACTGAAGCTTTCTTT
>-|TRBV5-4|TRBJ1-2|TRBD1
CASSSRGGTGGGYTF
TGTGCCAGCAGCTCCCGGGGCGGCACAGGGGGAGGCTACACCTTC
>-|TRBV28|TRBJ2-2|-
CASSSSERWGARRTGELFF
TGTGCCAGCAGTTCCTCGGAAAGATGGGGGGCTAGGCGTACCGGGGAGCTGTTTTTT
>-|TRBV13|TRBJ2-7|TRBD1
CASSLSLFGQGIPYEQYF
TGTGCCAGCAGCTTATCCCTCTTTGGACAGGGGATCCCCTACGAGCAGTACTTC
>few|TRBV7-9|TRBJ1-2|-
CASSLGDRAKGYTF
TGTGCCAGCAGCTTAGGGGACCGCGCTAAGGGCTACACCTTC
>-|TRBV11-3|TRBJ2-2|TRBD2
CASSSPAGGNTGELFF
TGTGCCAGCAGCTCCCCTGCGGGGGGGAACACCGGGGAGCTGTTTTTT
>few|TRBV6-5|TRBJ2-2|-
CASSYSPGNTGELFF
TGTGCCAGCAGTTACTCGCCTGGGAACACCGGGGAGCTGTTTTTT
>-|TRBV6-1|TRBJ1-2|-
CASSEDSRIMRAPNYGYTF
TGTGCCAGCAGTGAAGATAGTCGAATTATGAGGGCACCTAACTATGGCTACACCTTC
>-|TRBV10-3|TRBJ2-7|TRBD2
CAISDSGGSYEQYF
TGTGCCATCAGTGATAGCGGGGGCTCCTACGAGCAGTACTTC
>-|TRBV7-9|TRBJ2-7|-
CASSQYGTDEQYF
TGTGCCAGCAGTCAATATGGTACGGACGAGCAGTACTTC
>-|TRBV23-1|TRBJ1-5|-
CASSHHLSNQPQHF
TGCGCCAGCAGTCACCACCTTAGCAATCAGCCCCAGCATTTT
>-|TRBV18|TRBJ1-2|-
CASSPPSLYGYTF
TGTGCCAGCTCACCACCATCCCTCTATGGCTACACCTTC
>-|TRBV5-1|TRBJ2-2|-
CASSQNTGELFF
TGCGCCAGCAGCCAGAACACCGGGGAGCTGTTTTTT
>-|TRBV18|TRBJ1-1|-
CASSPPGVTNTEAFF
TGTGCCAGCTCACCCCCAGGGGTTACGAACACTGAAGCTTTCTTT
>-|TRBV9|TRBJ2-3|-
CASSVNYLSTDTQYF
TGTGCCAGCAGCGTCAATTACCTTAGCACAGATACGCAGTATTTT
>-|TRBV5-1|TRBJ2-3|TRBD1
CASSSGTGVSTDTQYF
TGCGCCAGCAGCTCCGGGACAGGGGTTAGCACAGATACGCAGTATTTT
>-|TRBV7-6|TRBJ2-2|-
CASSLGQNTGELFF
TGTGCCAGCAGCTTGGGGCAGAACACCGGGGAGCTGTTTTTT
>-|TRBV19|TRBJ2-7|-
CASSGSGDSYEQYF
TGTGCCAGTAGTGGGTCAGGGGATTCCTACGAGCAGTACTTC
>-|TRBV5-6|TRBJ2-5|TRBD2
CASSATAGGPQETQYF
TGTGCCAGCAGCGCGACAGCGGGGGGGCCCCAAGAGACCCAGTACTTC
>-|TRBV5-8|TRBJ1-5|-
CASSPGAYSNQPQHF
TGTGCCAGCAGCCCCGGGGCCTATAGCAATCAGCCCCAGCATTTT
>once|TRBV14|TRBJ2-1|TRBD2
CASSKLQLAGGGEQFF
TGTGCCAGCAGCAAACTCCAGCTAGCGGGGGGTGGGGAGCAGTTCTTC
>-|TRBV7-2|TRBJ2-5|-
CASSLVDILETQYF
TGTGCCAGCAGCTTAGTGGACATCTTAGAGACCCAGTACTTC
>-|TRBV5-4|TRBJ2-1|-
CAYKAGDYNEQFF
TGTGCCTACAAGGCAGGGGACTACAATGAGCAGTTCTTC
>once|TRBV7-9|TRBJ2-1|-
CASSFREGGSEQFF
TGTGCCAGCAGCTTCCGTGAGGGGGGCAGTGAGCAGTTCTTC